These 22 T cell receptor beta chains came from one sample sequenced in a study of blood T cell repertoires in COVID-19. TCRdb keeps only in-frame clones here, not all; method: immunoSEQ multiplex PCR. The sample lists about 330,000 clones, roughly 90% occurring once. The specimen was peripheral blood. These receptor sequences come from a man aged 25-45 years with COVID-19, enrolled during active disease.

The chain links TRBV5-1 to TRBJ2-2; 9 bases fit TRBD1. V gave up 7 bases and J gave up 0 bases; unmatched junction bases: 1. Germline V gives CDR1 SGHRS, CDR2 YFSETQ. This CDR3 contains 14 residues. The CDR3, as DNA: TGCGCCAGCGGACAGGGGACGAACACCGGGGAGCTGTTTTTT. It yields the protein CASGQGTNTGELFF.

The gene calls are TRBV5-1 and TRBJ1-4, with 7 bases aligning to TRBD1. The junction had 11 bases not matched to a gene; V was cut back by 0 bases and J by 12 bases. CDR3 length: 15 amino acids. Per the germline V gene, CDR1 is SGHRS and CDR2 is YFSETQ. CDR3 sequence (DNA): TGCGCCAGCAGCTTGGCGACAGGGATCGGGGGAGAACTGTTTTTT. This gives the protein CASSLATGIGGELFF. The full variable domain, completed using reference TRBV5-1 and TRBJ1-4, is KAGVTQTPRYLIKTRGQQVTLSCSPISGHRSVSWYQQTPGQGLQFLFEYFSETQRNKGNFPGRFSGRQFSNSRSEMNVSTLELGDSALYLCASSLATGIGGELFFGSGTQLSVL.

This clone was counted a few times. J is TRBJ1-5 and V is TRBV18; TRBD1 agrees at 8 bases. V dropped 6 bases and J dropped 6; count of bases not matched to a gene: 4. CDR3 length: 13 residues. Germline loops: CDR1 KGHSH, CDR2 LQKENI. The CDR3 spells CASSLGQAQPQHF. CDR3 DNA sequence: TGTGCCAGCTCGCTGGGACAGGCTCAGCCCCAGCATTTT.

The chain uses TRBV12-3 or TRBV12-4 and TRBJ2-1, with D possibly TRBD1 on 6 matching bases. The CDR3 extends over 11 amino acids. V was clipped by 1 base and J by 15 bases, with 10 bases between them. The CDR3 reads CASSLGQGMFF. Written as DNA, the CDR3 is TGTGCCAGCAGTTTAGGGCAGGGGATGTTCTTC.

V usage is TRBV2 and J usage is TRBJ2-3; D gene ambiguous. The V end lost 6 bases, the J end lost 2 bases, and 3 bases lay between the germline ends. The CDR3 has 11 residues. Per germline, CDR1 SNHLY and CDR2 FYNNEI. The CDR3 loop reads CASSITDTQYF. Written as DNA, the CDR3 is TGTGCCAGCAGCATCACAGATACGCAGTATTTT.

V and J are TRBV7-9 and TRBJ1-1; D ambiguous. Looked up from germline, CDR1 is SEHNR and CDR2 is FQNEAQ (reference sequence). Trimming took off 5 bases at V and 5 bases at J, with 21 bases between the two ends. The CDR3 runs 16 residues. The CDR3 coding sequence is TGTGCCAGCAGCCCCACGACTTCCATACGAGAAACTGAAGCTTTCTTT. Encoded protein: CASSPTTSIRETEAFF.

This chain links TRBV9 with TRBJ1-2; 8 nucleotides agree with TRBD1. CDR1 and CDR2 (germline): SGDLS, YYNGEE. With 2 bases clipped from V and 4 bases from J, the junction kept 10 bases outside the gene matches. The CDR3 loop spans 16 amino acids. DNA for the CDR3: TGTGCCAGCAGCGTCGGGGGGCAGGGGGCTTTCTATGGCTACACCTTC. Translating gives CASSVGGQGAFYGYTF.

This chain links TRBV6-5 with TRBJ2-7; 9 bases match TRBD1. The CDR3 contains 15 residues. CDR1 and CDR2 from the germline V gene are MNHEY and SVGAGI. V lost 6 bases to trimming and J lost 4 bases; unmatched junction nucleotides: 10. The CDR3 spells CASRDRTGAAYEQYF. In nucleotides, the CDR3 is TGTGCCAGCAGGGACCGGACAGGGGCGGCATACGAGCAGTACTTC.

The chain joins TRBV7-8 to TRBJ2-7; possible D gene TRBD2, 6 bases. Trimming cost V 4 bases and J 0 bases, with 19 bases left between them. The germline gives CDR1 SGHVS, CDR2 FQNEAQ. The CDR3 is made up of 17 amino acids. The CDR3 sequence is CASSSRASATISYEQYF. The CDR3, as DNA: TGTGCCAGCAGCTCCAGGGCTAGCGCAACGATCTCCTACGAGCAGTACTTC.

The rearrangement links TRBV24-1 to TRBJ1-6; 7 bases are a match to TRBD1. The junction had 8 bases not matched to a gene; V was cut back by 12 bases and J by 7 bases. CDR1 KGHDR and CDR2 SFDVKD come from the germline V gene. This CDR3 has 13 residues. As DNA, the CDR3 is TGTGCCCCGGGATTCAGGGGGAATTCACCCCTCCACTTT. This translates into CAPGFRGNSPLHF.

The CDR3 sequence is CATSRGTAQAYGYTF. The CDR3 bases are TGTGCCACCAGCAGAGGGACAGCTCAAGCCTATGGCTACACCTTC. The rearrangement joins TRBV15 to TRBJ1-2; D is possibly TRBD1 (6 bases). V lost 1 base, J lost 4 bases, and 13 bases lay in between. The CDR3 consists of 15 residues. The V gene's germline CDR1 is LNHNV and CDR2 YYDKDF (reference sequence).

Concerning this clone: This specimen includes other DNA sequences encoding the same CDR3. The chain carries TRBV7-2 and TRBJ2-3, with 10 positions matching TRBD1. V trimming: 4 bases; J trimming: 5 bases; junction bases outside the gene matches: 3. From germline, CDR1 is SGHTA and CDR2 FQGNSA. The CDR3 has 14 amino acids. CDR3 bases: TGTGCCAGCAGCTCCGGACAGGGGGTAGATACGCAGTATTTT. Translating it yields CASSSGQGVDTQYF. The whole variable domain, remainder taken from reference TRBV7-2 and TRBJ2-3, is GAGVSQSPSNKVTEKGKDVELRCDPISGHTALYWYRQSLGQGLEFLIYFQGNSAPDKSGLPSDRFSAERTGGSVSTLTIQRTQQEDSAVYLCASSSGQGVDTQYFGPGTRLTVL.

This chain uses TRBV5-4 with TRBJ2-5, with a possible D match to TRBD1 (6 bases). The CDR3 length is 14 residues. Looked up from germline, CDR1 is SGHNT and CDR2 is YYREEE (reference sequence). The V gene lost 4 bases and the J gene lost 4 bases, with 14 bases spanning the gap. CDR3 DNA: TGTGCCAGCAGCCCACAGGGTCTTCTAGAGACCCAGTACTTC. It specifies CASSPQGLLETQYF.

The chain recombines TRBV5-1 with TRBJ2-5; D gene ambiguous. The germline gives CDR1 SGHRS, CDR2 YFSETQ. The CDR3 spans 14 residues. The V gene lost 0 bases and the J gene lost 5 bases, with 11 bases spanning the gap. The CDR3 spells CASSLANSRETQYF. CDR3 DNA: TGCGCCAGCAGCTTGGCCAACAGCAGGGAGACCCAGTACTTC.

This clone came up once. DNA for the CDR3: TGTGCCAGCAGCTTCGGGACAGGGGGCGGCACAGATACGCAGTATTTT. This gives the protein CASSFGTGGGTDTQYF. V is TRBV7-9 and J is TRBJ2-3; 12 bases line up with TRBD1. There are 16 residues in the CDR3. The V gene end was trimmed by 3 bases and the J gene end by 1 base; junction bases not matched to a gene: 2. Per germline, CDR1 SEHNR and CDR2 FQNEAQ (reference sequence).

CDR3: CASSQGQKYYNEQFF. The CDR3 coding sequence is TGTGCCAGCAGCCAGGGACAGAAATACTACAATGAGCAGTTCTTC. This chain links TRBV6-1 with TRBJ2-1; 7 nucleotides match TRBD1. From germline, CDR1 is MNHNS and CDR2 SASEGT. The CDR3 consists of 15 residues. The ends lost 6 bases at V and 3 bases at J; junction bases unmatched: 8.

The rearrangement uses TRBV5-4 and TRBJ2-3, with 7 bases identical to TRBD1. In germline, CDR1 is SGHNT, CDR2 YYREEE (reference sequence). The V gene end was trimmed by 2 bases and the J gene end by 2 bases; junction bases not matched to a gene: 8. This CDR3 contains 16 residues. The CDR3 sequence is CASSFRQGLYTDTQYF. In DNA, the CDR3 is TGTGCCAGCAGCTTCAGACAGGGCCTCTACACAGATACGCAGTATTTT.

V usage is TRBV7-2 and J usage is TRBJ1-5; 10 bases are a match to TRBD1. Germline V gene data show CDR1 as SGHTA and CDR2 as FQGNSA. The ends lost 0 bases at V and 5 bases at J; junction bases unmatched: 1. The CDR3 totals 15 residues. The DNA for the CDR3 is TGTGCCAGCAGCTTAGCGGGACAGGGGCATCAGCCCCAGCATTTT. This sequence encodes CASSLAGQGHQPQHF.

The chain has TRBV6-1 and TRBJ1-5, with D possibly TRBD1 on 6 matching bases. V was shortened by 0 bases and J by 7 bases, with 16 bases between the two germline ends. This CDR3 is built from 16 residues. Germline V lookup: CDR1 MNHNS, CDR2 SASEGT. In DNA form, the CDR3 reads TGTGCCAGCAGTGAAGCTATTACAGGGTTCTGGCAGCCCCAGCATTTT. Residues: CASSEAITGFWQPQHF.

The chain has TRBV19 and TRBJ2-2; perhaps TRBD1 as D (6 bases). The CDR3 runs to 16 residues. The germline CDR1 and CDR2 sequences are LNHDA and SQIVND (reference sequence). Trimming shortened V by 1 base and J by 1 base, and 10 bases separated the two germline ends. This CDR3 reads CASSIGGGKNTGELFF. The CDR3 coding sequence is TGTGCCAGTAGTATAGGAGGGGGAAAGAACACCGGGGAGCTGTTTTTT.

The CDR3 region has the DNA TGTGCCAGCAGCGTTGGCCTAGCGGGTGATGAGCAGTTCTTC. Its protein product is CASSVGLAGDEQFF. The chain employs TRBV7-3 and TRBJ2-1; 8 bases match TRBD2. Per the germline V gene, CDR1 is SGHTA and CDR2 is FQGTGA. The CDR3 runs to 14 residues. Unmatched junction bases numbered 8, after V lost 5 bases and J lost 8 bases.

The chain carries TRBV6-5 and TRBJ1-3; D uncertain. This CDR3 spans 15 amino acids. Per germline, CDR1 MNHEY and CDR2 SVGAGI. Trimming shortened V by 3 bases and J by 0 bases, and 9 bases separated the two germline ends. CDR3 nucleotide sequence: TGTGCCAGCAGTTATTCAGTGAACTCTGGAAACACCATATATTTT. This sequence encodes CASSYSVNSGNTIYF.